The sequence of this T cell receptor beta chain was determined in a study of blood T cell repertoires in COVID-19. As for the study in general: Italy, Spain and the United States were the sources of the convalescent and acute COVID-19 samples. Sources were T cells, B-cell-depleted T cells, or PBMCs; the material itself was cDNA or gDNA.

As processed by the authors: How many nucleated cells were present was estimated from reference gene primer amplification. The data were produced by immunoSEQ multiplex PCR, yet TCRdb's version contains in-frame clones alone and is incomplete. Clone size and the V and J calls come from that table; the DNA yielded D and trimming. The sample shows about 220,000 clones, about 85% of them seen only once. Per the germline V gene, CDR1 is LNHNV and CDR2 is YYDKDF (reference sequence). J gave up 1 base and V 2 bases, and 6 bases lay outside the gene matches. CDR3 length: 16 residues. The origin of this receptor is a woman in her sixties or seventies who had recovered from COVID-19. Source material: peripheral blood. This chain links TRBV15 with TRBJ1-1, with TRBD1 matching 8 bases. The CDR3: CATSRRVDRGNTEAFF. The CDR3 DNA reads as TGTGCCACCAGCAGACGAGTCGACAGGGGGAACACTGAAGCTTTCTTT.